The clone carrying this T cell receptor (beta chain) showed up just once. V shed 7 bases, J shed 9 bases, and the junction held 8 bases outside the gene matches. Germline assignment: CDR1 ENHRY and CDR2 SYGVKD. CDR3 length: 14 residues. The method was immunoSEQ multiplex PCR; TCRdb's version includes in-frame clones alone and lacks a portion of them. This repertoire shows about 460,000 clones, roughly four fifths found once; its top ten account for more than 10%. The record originates from a study of shared clonotypes between healthy human individuals. The chain employs TRBV10-3 and TRBJ2-7; 14 nucleotides agree with TRBD2. The receptor was derived from a woman in her forties in good health. Some clones in this sample may be carry-over from other donors' samples. The sequenced material came from PBMCs. CDR3: CAIKTGLAGVGQYF. For the CDR3, the DNA is TGTGCCATCAAGACGGGACTAGCGGGAGTCGGGCAGTACTTC.